This passage covers 26 T cell receptor beta chains from one sample sequenced in a study of cytomegalovirus exposure and HLA in healthy donors. PCR employed 60 Vbeta and 13 Jbeta primers. Using immunoSEQ multiplex PCR, the repertoire was profiled, and TCRdb retains in-frame clones only, with some absent. The sample records 150,000 to 200,000 clones, over 70% being singletons. The sample taken for sequencing was PBMCs. The source of these receptors is a young woman in good health and CMV-seropositive.

The rearrangement uses TRBV11-3 and TRBJ2-6; weak D call: TRBD1 (6 bases). Germline-derived CDR1 and CDR2 are SGHNT and YENEEA. The CDR3 covers 18 residues. Trimming took off 5 bases at V and 2 bases at J, with 19 bases between the two ends. CDR3 in amino acids: CASSTWDTDATGANVLTF. In DNA form, the CDR3 reads TGTGCCAGCAGCACCTGGGACACGGACGCCACTGGGGCCAACGTCCTGACTTTC.

The chain is built from TRBV7-2 and TRBJ1-5, with 9 nucleotides matching TRBD1. Germline CDR1 reads SGHTA; CDR2 reads FQGNSA. With V trimmed by 3 bases and J by 8 bases, 8 bases remained unmatched. The length of the CDR3 is 15 residues. This CDR3 is CASSFSGQGREPQHF. CDR3 coding DNA: TGTGCCAGCAGCTTTTCGGGACAGGGTCGGGAGCCCCAGCATTTT.

In this sample, this clone turned up a few times. The chain carries TRBV2 and TRBJ1-6; TRBD1 agrees at 9 bases. The CDR3 covers 15 residues. Germline V gene data show CDR1 as SNHLY and CDR2 as FYNNEI. V dropped 4 bases and J dropped 4; count of bases not matched to a gene: 2. Here the CDR3 reads CASSAGQGYNSPLHF. The CDR3 DNA reads as TGTGCCAGCAGTGCGGGACAGGGTTATAATTCACCCCTCCACTTT.

The CDR3 DNA sequence: TGTGCCACCAGCGGGACATTATACAATGAGCAGTTCTTC. Amino acids: CATSGTLYNEQFF. The genes are TRBV15 and TRBJ2-1; TRBD1 might be the D (6 bases). Trimming pared 5 bases from V and 4 bases from J, leaving 9 bases between. The CDR3 is 13 residues long. Germline CDR1 and CDR2: LNHNV and YYDKDF (reference sequence).

The rearrangement links TRBV5-4 to TRBJ2-7, with 10 bases aligning to TRBD1. This CDR3 contains 14 residues. Per germline, CDR1 SGHNT and CDR2 YYREEE (reference sequence). V lost 9 bases and J lost 4; bases outside the gene matches: 10. The CDR3 sequence: CATALRQGAYEQYF. Written as DNA, the CDR3 is TGTGCCACTGCGCTCAGACAGGGGGCGTACGAGCAGTACTTC.

This chain uses TRBV30 with TRBJ2-7; 7 nucleotides agree with TRBD2. Germline trimming cut 2 bases from V and 3 bases from J; bases unmatched to any gene: 4. The CDR3 covers 13 residues. The germline CDR1 and CDR2 sequences are GTSNPN and SVGIG (reference sequence). This CDR3 is CAWSSGEGYEQYF. For the CDR3, the DNA is TGTGCCTGGAGTTCCGGGGAGGGCTACGAGCAGTACTTC.

The chain links TRBV5-4 to TRBJ2-3; 9 nucleotides line up with TRBD2. There are 19 residues in the CDR3. CDR1 SGHNT and CDR2 YYREEE come from the germline V gene (reference sequence). V lost 1 base to trimming and J lost 0 bases; unmatched junction nucleotides: 12. For the CDR3, the DNA is TGTGCCAGCAGCTTGCCAGGAGGAGCGGGGGGCGGAAGCACAGATACGCAGTATTTT. Amino acids: CASSLPGGAGGGSTDTQYF.

The chain employs TRBV7-9 and TRBJ2-5; D ambiguous. V was clipped by 5 bases and J by 5 bases, with 12 bases between them. CDR1 is SEHNR, CDR2 FQNEAQ, per germline (reference sequence). CDR3 length equals 13 residues. The CDR3 DNA is TGTGCCAGCAGCGGATGGAGTCAGGAGACCCAGTACTTC. It codes for CASSGWSQETQYF. Variable domain in full (rest from reference TRBV7-9 and TRBJ2-5): DTGVSQNPRHKITKRGQNVTFRCDPISEHNRLYWYRQTLGQGPEFLTYFQNEAQLEKSRLLSDRFSAERPKGSFSTLEIQRTEQGDSAMYLCASSGWSQETQYFGPGTRLLVL.

The chain carries TRBV27 and TRBJ2-2, with D tentatively TRBD1 (5 bases). The ends were cut back, 6 bases at V and 1 base at J, with 12 bases in the middle. CDR1 is MNHEY and CDR2 is SMNVEV in the germline V gene (reference sequence). The CDR3 length is 15 residues. The CDR3 region is CASSLLDRNTGELFF. In nucleotides, the CDR3 is TGTGCCAGCAGCCTGCTAGACAGGAACACCGGGGAGCTGTTTTTT.

This chain connects TRBV5-4 to TRBJ2-1; 15 bases agree with TRBD2. The V gene end was trimmed by 4 bases and the J gene end by 6 bases; junction bases not matched to a gene: 2. This CDR3 spans 15 amino acids. Per the germline V gene, CDR1 is SGHNT and CDR2 is YYREEE (reference sequence). DNA of the CDR3: TGTGCCAGCAGCCCGGGACTAGCGGGGGGCAATGAGCAGTTCTTC. This gives the protein CASSPGLAGGNEQFF.

The J gene is TRBJ2-1, the V gene TRBV7-3; D perhaps matches TRBD1 (6 bases). Germline V gene sequence: CDR1 SGHTA, CDR2 FQGTGA. The CDR3 spans 14 residues. Trimming took 3 bases from V and 1 from J, leaving 7 bases between them. The CDR3 DNA sequence: TGTGCCAGCAGCTTGACAGGATCCTACAATGAGCAGTTCTTC. Residues: CASSLTGSYNEQFF.

V usage is TRBV4-3 and J usage is TRBJ1-2; TRBD1 might be the D (6 bases). The ends were cut back, 4 bases at V and 0 bases at J, with 12 bases in the middle. Germline-derived CDR1 and CDR2 are LGHNA and YSLEER. CDR3 length equals 15 residues. The DNA for the CDR3 is TGCGCCAGCAGCCTCTCGGGGGGCACTAACTATGGCTACACCTTC. Residues: CASSLSGGTNYGYTF.

Here the CDR3 reads CASRFTGTGLNEQFF. Written as DNA, the CDR3 is TGTGCCAGTAGATTTACCGGGACAGGTCTCAATGAGCAGTTCTTC. This rearrangement joins TRBV19 to TRBJ2-1; 8 bases line up with TRBD1. Germline lookup yields CDR1 LNHDA and CDR2 SQIVND (reference sequence). This CDR3 has 15 residues. The trim removed 6 bases at V and 6 bases at J, leaving 10 bases unmatched.

The rearrangement links TRBV4-1 to TRBJ1-2, with D possibly matching TRBD1 (6 bases). CDR3 length equals 18 residues. Germline CDR1 reads MGHRA; CDR2 reads YSYEKL. The V end lost 2 bases, the J end lost 1 base, and 20 bases lay between the germline ends. CDR3 sequence (DNA): TGCGCCAGCAGCCAACAAATGGGAGTCGGGACATATAACTATGGCTACACCTTC. Protein: CASSQQMGVGTYNYGYTF.

The genes are TRBV14 and TRBJ1-6; D not certain. Germline V gene lookup returns CDR1 SGHDN and CDR2 FVKESK. The CDR3 runs 14 residues. V was pared by 0 bases and J by 7 bases, with 7 bases between. DNA of the CDR3: TGTGCCAGCAGCCAAGATTGGCTCAATTCACCCCTCCACTTT. It yields the protein CASSQDWLNSPLHF.

V and J are TRBV7-9 and TRBJ1-1; D uncertain. The germline V gene has CDR1 SEHNR and CDR2 FQNEAQ (reference sequence). CDR3 length equals 12 residues. The V end was cut by 3 bases, the J end by 3 bases, with 5 bases between. In DNA, the CDR3 is TGTGCCAGCAGCTTTATGTACACTGAAGCTTTCTTT. Translation gives CASSFMYTEAFF.

The chain links TRBV6-4 to TRBJ2-1; 11 bases map to TRBD2. V was clipped by 2 bases and J by 15 bases; unmatched bases: 9. The CDR3 covers 14 residues. Germline CDR1 MRHNA, CDR2 SNTAGT. Here the CDR3 reads CASSDHSGGAGVFF. As DNA, the CDR3 is TGTGCCAGCAGTGACCATAGCGGGGGGGCCGGGGTGTTCTTC.

Concerning this clone itself: At the DNA level, this CDR3 is encoded by other sequences in the same sample as well. The V call is TRBV5-1, the J call TRBJ2-5; 7 bases line up with TRBD2. V was pared by 2 bases and J by 0 bases, with 4 bases of the junction left unmatched. The CDR3 covers 15 residues. The V gene's germline CDR1 is SGHRS and CDR2 YFSETQ. The CDR3 sequence is CASSLAGPYQETQYF. The CDR3 DNA reads as TGCGCCAGCAGCTTAGCGGGACCATACCAAGAGACCCAGTACTTC.

The genes are TRBV7-2 and TRBJ1-6; 11 bases are a match to TRBD1. Germline values: CDR1 SGHTA, CDR2 FQGNSA. V gave up 1 base and J gave up 14 bases; unmatched junction bases: 7. The CDR3 covers 15 residues. In nucleotides, the CDR3 is TGTGCCAGCAGCTTAGAGGACAGGGGGCTACTATCCCTCCACTTT. Translation gives CASSLEDRGLLSLHF.

This sequence joins TRBV11-1 and TRBJ1-2; the D is unclear. The CDR3 has 13 residues. Trimming left V 6 bases short and J 2 bases short, with 10 bases between. Germline assignment: CDR1 SGHAT and CDR2 FQDESV (reference sequence). In DNA form, the CDR3 reads TGTGCCAGCAGGAAAGACAAGAACTATGGCTACACCTTC. This sequence encodes CASRKDKNYGYTF. The variable domain in full, completed from reference TRBV11-1 and TRBJ1-2, reads EAEVAQSPRYKITEKSQAVAFWCDPISGHATLYWYRQILGQGPELLVQFQDESVVDDSQLPKDRFSAERLKGVDSTLKIQPAELGDSAMYLCASRKDKNYGYTFGSGTRLTVV.

This sequence joins TRBV7-8 and TRBJ2-5, with D possibly being TRBD1 (5 bases). This CDR3 region has 17 residues. The V gene's germline CDR1 is SGHVS and CDR2 FQNEAQ. The V end lost 0 bases, the J end lost 8 bases, and 22 bases lay between the germline ends. The CDR3 sequence: CASSLAFEVDPQGTQYF. The CDR3 region has the DNA TGTGCCAGCAGCTTAGCGTTTGAGGTCGACCCCCAGGGAACCCAGTACTTC. Variable domain in full (rest from reference TRBV7-8 and TRBJ2-5): GAGVSQSPRYKVAKRGQDVALRCDPISGHVSLFWYQQALGQGPEFLTYFQNEAQLDKSGLPSDRFFAERPEGSVSTLKIQRTQQEDSAVYLCASSLAFEVDPQGTQYFGPGTRLLVL.

The chain joins TRBV5-4 to TRBJ1-2; possible D gene TRBD1, 5 bases. CDR1 is SGHNT, CDR2 YYREEE, per germline (reference sequence). The length of the CDR3 is 12 residues. V shed 3 bases and J shed 7 bases, with 10 bases lying between them. The CDR3 region has the DNA TGTGCCAGCAGCTCGGGGGGAAGTGGCTACACCTTC. This encodes CASSSGGSGYTF.

The chain joins TRBV7-9 to TRBJ2-5, with D possibly being TRBD2 (5 bases). Germline V gene lookup returns CDR1 SEHNR and CDR2 FQNEAQ (reference sequence). V was pared by 1 base and J by 5 bases, with 14 bases between. The CDR3 spans 15 residues. The CDR3 loop is CASSLEGVRRETQYF. CDR3 nucleotide sequence: TGTGCCAGCAGCTTAGAAGGTGTCAGGAGGGAGACCCAGTACTTC. Full variable domain (rest looked up from reference TRBV7-9 and TRBJ2-5): DTGVSQNPRHKITKRGQNVTFRCDPISEHNRLYWYRQTLGQGPEFLTYFQNEAQLEKSRLLSDRFSAERPKGSFSTLEIQRTEQGDSAMYLCASSLEGVRRETQYFGPGTRLLVL.

This chain joins TRBV7-3 and TRBJ1-2; D gene unclear. V was shortened by 1 base and J by 3 bases, with 18 bases between the two germline ends. In germline, CDR1 is SGHTA, CDR2 FQGTGA. The CDR3 totals 17 residues. CDR3 nucleotide sequence: TGTGCCAGCAGCTTAAGTCCACGTGCCATAGGAGACTATGGCTACACCTTC. Protein: CASSLSPRAIGDYGYTF.

V usage is TRBV6-1 and J usage is TRBJ2-5, with 9 bases identical to TRBD2. The CDR3 is 15 amino acids. Trimming removed 8 bases from V and 1 base from J; junction bases left unmatched: 8. The germline V gene encodes CDR1 MNHNS and CDR2 SASEGT. CDR3 bases: TGTGCCAGCGCCACCAGCGGGGGGTTCCAAGAGACCCAGTACTTC. Translation: CASATSGGFQETQYF.

This clone was observed once. The rearrangement uses TRBV6-5 and TRBJ1-2; 8 positions match TRBD1. Germline loops: CDR1 MNHEY, CDR2 SVGAGI. The length of the CDR3 is 14 residues. V was clipped by 6 bases and J by 0 bases; unmatched bases: 3. The CDR3 loop reads CASRPGQANYGYTF. CDR3 bases: TGTGCCAGCAGGCCGGGACAGGCTAACTATGGCTACACCTTC.